Shown below are 27 T cell receptor beta chains from a single sample sequenced in a study of radiotherapy plus CTLA-4 blockade in lung cancer. Method: immunoSEQ multiplex PCR; TCRdb's copy keeps in-frame clones and lacks some. The sample records about 38,000 clones, 70% to 75% being singletons. The sample consisted of peripheral blood, taken from a patient treated with radiotherapy plus ipilimumab. The source of these receptors is a human donor with non-small cell lung cancer who had stable disease on radiotherapy plus ipilimumab.

J is TRBJ1-1 and V is TRBV4-3; D not resolved. V lost 4 bases to trimming and J lost 4 bases, with 10 bases between them. CDR3 length: 13 residues. Germline V gene data show CDR1 as LGHNA and CDR2 as YSLEER. CDR3 in amino acids: CASSPESTTEAFF. The DNA of the CDR3 is TGCGCCAGCAGCCCCGAGAGTACCACTGAAGCTTTCTTT.

As DNA, the CDR3 is TGTGCCAGTACCTACCCGGGGGGGGGTAACTATGGCTACACCTTC. Translation: CASTYPGGGNYGYTF. This chain links TRBV19 with TRBJ1-2, with a tentative D call TRBD1 (5 bases). Trimming removed 7 bases at V and 1 base at J, with 16 bases between. Germline V lookup: CDR1 LNHDA, CDR2 SQIVND (reference sequence). This CDR3 region has 15 residues.

The rearrangement links TRBV30 to TRBJ2-2, with D perhaps given as TRBD1 or TRBD2 (5 bases each). From germline, CDR1 is GTSNPN and CDR2 SVGIG (reference sequence). This CDR3 region has 15 residues. The V end lost 1 base, the J end lost 1 base, and 10 bases lay between the germline ends. This CDR3 reads CAWSAWDVNTGELFF. Here the CDR3 DNA reads TGTGCCTGGAGTGCCTGGGACGTGAACACCGGGGAGCTGTTTTTT.

The V and J genes are TRBV6-1 and TRBJ1-5, with D uncertain. The ends were cut back, 8 bases at V and 2 bases at J, with 13 bases in the middle. This CDR3 has 14 amino acids. From germline, CDR1 is MNHNS and CDR2 SASEGT. CDR3 amino acids: CASSRSVGNQPQHF. For the CDR3, the DNA is TGTGCCAGCTCGCGGTCCGTCGGCAATCAGCCCCAGCATTTT.

The J gene is TRBJ2-7, the V gene TRBV30; 7 bases match TRBD2. The CDR3 length is 15 residues. CDR1 and CDR2 (germline): GTSNPN, SVGIG (reference sequence). With V trimmed by 0 bases and J by 0 bases, 5 bases remained unmatched. Here the CDR3 DNA reads TGTGCCTGGAGTGTGGGGGGGGGATTCTCCTACGAGCAGTACTTC. Translation gives CAWSVGGGFSYEQYF. The full variable domain, completed using reference TRBV30 and TRBJ2-7, is SQTIHQWPATLVQPVGSPLSLECTVEGTSNPNLYWYRQAAGRGLQLLFYSVGIGQISSEVPQNLSASRPQDRQFILSSKKLLLSDSGFYLCAWSVGGGFSYEQYFGPGTRLTVT.

The chain recombines TRBV12-5 with TRBJ1-2, with D unclear. CDR1 is LGHNT, CDR2 FRNRAP, per germline. The CDR3 is made up of 12 amino acids. V lost 5 bases and J lost 5, with 9 bases in between. The CDR3 loop is CASGRTLYGYTF. DNA for the CDR3: TGTGCTAGTGGTCGGACTCTTTATGGCTACACCTTC.

This clone has only one observation. This chain connects TRBV5-6 to TRBJ1-5; D ambiguous. V was pared by 2 bases and J by 4 bases, with 13 bases between. Germline V lookup: CDR1 SGHDT, CDR2 YYEEEE. This CDR3 comprises 15 residues. Here the CDR3 reads CASSFRTRTNQPQHF. The CDR3 DNA follows: TGTGCCAGCAGCTTCCGCACAAGGACGAATCAGCCCCAGCATTTT.

This clone showed up just a few times. The chain uses TRBV5-6 and TRBJ2-6, with a possible D match to TRBD1 (6 bases). This CDR3 has 18 amino acids. Germline V lookup: CDR1 SGHDT, CDR2 YYEEEE. Trimming took 4 bases from V and 1 from J, leaving 18 bases between them. CDR3 sequence: CASSDVRGLPSGANVLTF. CDR3 sequence (DNA): TGTGCCAGCAGCGACGTCAGGGGTTTACCGTCTGGGGCCAACGTCCTGACTTTC.

This CDR3 is CASSQHGVEAFF. Written as DNA, the CDR3 is TGTGCCAGTAGCCAACATGGCGTTGAAGCTTTCTTT. The rearrangement uses TRBV19 and TRBJ1-1; D unresolved. V lost 6 bases to trimming and J lost 7 bases, with 12 bases between them. This CDR3 is built from 12 residues. Looked up from germline, CDR1 is LNHDA and CDR2 is SQIVND (reference sequence).

The J gene is TRBJ2-1, the V gene TRBV10-2; 10 nucleotides match TRBD1. Losses at the gene ends were 8 bases for V and 4 bases for J; bases not matched to a gene: 11. This CDR3 has 16 amino acids. CDR1 and CDR2 from the germline V gene are WSHSY and SAAADI. CDR3 in DNA: TGCGCCAGCGGGAGCTCGGGACAGGGGATATACAATGAGCAGTTCTTC. Amino acids: CASGSSGQGIYNEQFF.

This rearrangement joins TRBV29-1 to TRBJ1-1; D might be TRBD1 (6 bases). V was pared by 6 bases and J by 2 bases, with 13 bases between. The germline gives CDR1 SQVTM, CDR2 ANQGSEA. There are 13 residues in the CDR3. CDR3 coding DNA: TGCAGCGTGAGCAGGGGCCCCAACACTGAAGCTTTCTTT. Translation gives CSVSRGPNTEAFF.

This clone was recorded a few times. This rearrangement joins TRBV7-9 to TRBJ1-1; D gene unclear. CDR3 length equals 15 residues. V was trimmed by 1 base and J by 0 bases, leaving 9 bases between them. Germline V gives CDR1 SEHNR, CDR2 FQNEAQ (reference sequence). Here the CDR3 DNA reads TGTGCCAGCAGCTTAGATGGGATGATGAACACTGAAGCTTTCTTT. It yields the protein CASSLDGMMNTEAFF.

The V gene is TRBV5-6, the J gene TRBJ1-2; D may be TRBD1 (6 bases). V was shortened by 3 bases and J by 1 base, with 16 bases between the two germline ends. CDR1 SGHDT and CDR2 YYEEEE come from the germline V gene. The CDR3 is made up of 16 amino acids. CDR3 coding DNA: TGTGCCAGCAGCTCGGGCAGGGGAAAGAGTAACTATGGCTACACCTTC. Protein sequence: CASSSGRGKSNYGYTF.

This sequence joins TRBV6-1 and TRBJ1-4; 7 bases fit TRBD1. With V trimmed by 6 bases and J by 5 bases, 6 bases remained unmatched. The CDR3 is 14 amino acids. Germline assignment: CDR1 MNHNS and CDR2 SASEGT. In nucleotides, the CDR3 is TGTGCCAGCAGCTGGACAGGAGCAAATGAAAAACTGTTTTTT. Its protein product is CASSWTGANEKLFF.

V and J are TRBV19 and TRBJ1-1, with 7 bases lining up with TRBD1. The CDR3 runs 14 residues. CDR1 and CDR2 (germline): LNHDA, SQIVND (reference sequence). With 4 bases clipped from V and 2 bases from J, the junction kept 4 bases outside the gene matches. The DNA of the CDR3 is TGTGCCAGTAGTACTGGGACAGACAACACTGAAGCTTTCTTT. The encoded protein is CASSTGTDNTEAFF.

This chain links TRBV7-2 with TRBJ2-1; TRBD1 aligns across 9 bases. V shed 6 bases and J 12 bases; nucleotides not matched to a gene: 9. Germline CDR1 and CDR2: SGHTA and FQGNSA. The CDR3 length is 13 residues. The DNA for the CDR3 is TGTGCCAGCAGGCAATCACAGGGGGCCCGGCAGTTCTTC. It yields the protein CASRQSQGARQFF.

This clone was observed a few times. The rearrangement joins TRBV10-1 to TRBJ1-3; D gene uncertain. The CDR3 is made up of 14 amino acids. Germline values: CDR1 WNHNN, CDR2 SYGVQD (reference sequence). Trimming left V 4 bases short and J 0 bases short, with 7 bases between. CDR3 bases: TGCGCCAGCAGTGCCACGGCCTCTGGAAACACCATATATTTT. It specifies CASSATASGNTIYF.

The V gene is TRBV5-1, the J gene TRBJ1-5; 7 nucleotides line up with TRBD1. The length of the CDR3 is 20 residues. Germline-derived CDR1 and CDR2 are SGHRS and YFSETQ. V lost 0 bases to trimming and J lost 0 bases; unmatched junction nucleotides: 15. DNA of the CDR3: TGCGCCAGCAGCTTGGGGCAGGGGGTTAAAATTGGGGATAGCAATCAGCCCCAGCATTTT. It translates to CASSLGQGVKIGDSNQPQHF.

The chain carries TRBV7-2 and TRBJ2-3; 11 bases are a match to TRBD2. Germline CDR1 and CDR2: SGHTA and FQGNSA. With V trimmed by 5 bases and J by 2 bases, 6 bases remained unmatched. The CDR3 runs 16 residues. The CDR3 nucleotides are TGTGCCAGCAGCCGTAGCGGGGGGGAAATCACAGATACGCAGTATTTT. Its protein is CASSRSGGEITDTQYF. Full variable domain (rest looked up from reference TRBV7-2 and TRBJ2-3): GAGVSQSPSNKVTEKGKDVELRCDPISGHTALYWYRQSLGQGLEFLIYFQGNSAPDKSGLPSDRFSAERTGGSVSTLTIQRTQQEDSAVYLCASSRSGGEITDTQYFGPGTRLTVL.

The rearrangement joins TRBV18 to TRBJ1-4; the D gene is possibly TRBD1 (5 bases). The V gene's germline CDR1 is KGHSH and CDR2 LQKENI. Deletions cut 3 bases from V and 8 bases from J, with 13 bases between. The CDR3 length is 14 residues. The CDR3 region is CASSPGGDNEKLFF. For the CDR3, the DNA is TGTGCCAGCTCACCGGGAGGGGATAACGAAAAACTGTTTTTT.

Within the sample, this clone is medium-sized. The rearrangement links TRBV19 to TRBJ1-6; D is perhaps TRBD1 (5 bases). Between the trimmed V and J ends, which lost 8 bases and 5 bases, there was a span of 16 bases. Germline loops: CDR1 LNHDA, CDR2 SQIVND (reference sequence). The CDR3 is made up of 15 amino acids. CDR3: CASREPGRDNSPLHF. The CDR3 DNA reads as TGTGCCAGTCGAGAACCGGGACGGGATAATTCACCCCTCCACTTT.

This chain connects TRBV19 to TRBJ2-2; D assignment may be TRBD1 or TRBD2 (5 bases each). CDR3 length: 14 residues. CDR1 is LNHDA, CDR2 SQIVND, per germline (reference sequence). V was cut by 3 bases and J by 5 bases, with 10 bases left in between. The CDR3 sequence is CASSIGDRTGELFF. The CDR3 DNA reads TGTGCCAGTAGTATCGGGGACCGGACCGGGGAGCTGTTTTTT.

The chain uses TRBV5-1 and TRBJ1-1; TRBD1 matches at 7 bases. Looked up from germline, CDR1 is SGHRS and CDR2 is YFSETQ. This CDR3 is built from 17 residues. With 0 bases clipped from V and 0 bases from J, the junction kept 8 bases outside the gene matches. The CDR3 region is CASSLGGRTGMNTEAFF. For the CDR3, the DNA is TGCGCCAGCAGCTTGGGGGGCCGGACAGGAATGAACACTGAAGCTTTCTTT.

In this sample, this clone turned up a few times. The chain is built from TRBV6-1 and TRBJ1-5; 8 bases are shared with TRBD1. Germline V gene data show CDR1 as MNHNS and CDR2 as SASEGT. CDR3 size: 14 residues. V lost 7 bases, J lost 6 bases, and 8 bases stayed unmatched. CDR3 sequence reads: CASTVQGAGQPQHF. The CDR3 DNA reads TGTGCCAGCACCGTCCAGGGGGCAGGTCAGCCCCAGCATTTT.

The chain joins TRBV7-9 to TRBJ2-3; 7 positions agree with TRBD2. V gave up 4 bases and J gave up 6 bases; unmatched junction bases: 10. From germline, CDR1 is SEHNR and CDR2 FQNEAQ (reference sequence). The CDR3 has 15 residues. The CDR3 is CASSSSGSFSDTQYF. Here the CDR3 DNA reads TGTGCCAGCAGCTCTAGCGGCTCCTTCTCCGATACGCAGTATTTT.

The CDR3: CASSPGGVSNQPQHF. In DNA form, the CDR3 reads TGCGCCAGCAGCCCAGGGGGCGTGAGCAATCAGCCCCAGCATTTT. V is TRBV5-1 and J is TRBJ1-5, with 8 bases matching TRBD1. This CDR3 region has 15 residues. The ends lost 4 bases at V and 1 base at J; junction bases unmatched: 4. Germline V gene sequence: CDR1 SGHRS, CDR2 YFSETQ.

This clone was counted between two and nine times. The rearrangement joins TRBV14 to TRBJ1-1; D unresolved. This CDR3 has 14 amino acids. Trimming shortened V by 2 bases and J by 1 base, and 8 bases separated the two germline ends. Germline assignment: CDR1 SGHDN and CDR2 FVKESK. CDR3 sequence: CASSQRSANTEAFF. CDR3 nucleotides: TGTGCCAGCAGCCAAAGATCGGCGAACACTGAAGCTTTCTTT.